The rows below give T cell receptor beta chains drawn from one sample of a study of blood T cell repertoires in COVID-19. Sequencing was performed with immunoSEQ multiplex PCR; in TCRdb, only in-frame clones are kept and a portion is missing. The sample has 150,000 to 200,000 clones, around 80% seen once. The specimen sequenced was PBMCs or T cells enriched from blood (not recorded which). Source of these receptors: a man aged 65 to 79 who had been exposed to COVID-19. CDR3s include the opening cysteine and the closing phenylalanine or tryptophan. D genes are given only for firm matches. Clone size is given for some rows only: seen once, a few or many times, or a class if the clone is expanded.

clone size	V gene	CDR3 length	D gene	J gene	CDR3 protein	CDR3 DNA
once	TRBV3-1/TRBV3-2	14	-	TRBJ1-1	CASSQVQVNTEAFF	TGTGCCAGCAGCCAAGTACAGGTTAACACTGAAGCTTTCTTT
-	TRBV6-2/TRBV6-3	17	-	TRBJ1-5	CASSYSLAVYSNQPQHF	TGTGCCAGCAGTTACTCGTTGGCAGTTTATAGCAATCAGCCCCAGCATTTT
-	TRBV18	13	-	TRBJ1-1	CASSEHPGTEAFF	TGTGCCAGCTCAGAGCATCCGGGCACTGAAGCTTTCTTT
few	TRBV7-9	15	TRBD1	TRBJ2-5	CASSTKGTGQETQYF	TGTGCCAGCAGCACAAAAGGGACAGGTCAAGAGACCCAGTACTTC
once	TRBV27	19	-	TRBJ1-5	CASSLFPVLGSSSNQPQHF	TGTGCCAGCAGTTTATTCCCCGTATTGGGCTCCTCAAGCAATCAGCCCCAGCATTTT
-	TRBV19	13	TRBD2	TRBJ2-7	CASRSGRSNEQYF	TGTGCCAGTAGGAGCGGGAGGTCGAACGAGCAGTACTTC
-	TRBV25-1	15	-	TRBJ1-2	CASSDSVLIGYGYTF	TGTGCCAGCAGTGATTCCGTTCTAATTGGTTATGGCTACACCTTC
once	TRBV5-6	14	-	TRBJ1-2	CASSLDSRPDGYTF	TGTGCCAGCAGCTTGGACAGTCGCCCGGATGGCTACACCTTC
few	TRBV11-2	14	-	TRBJ1-2	CASSFGGGGYGYTF	TGTGCCAGCAGCTTTGGGGGCGGGGGCTATGGCTACACCTTC
-	TRBV4-3	16	-	TRBJ2-3	CASSPLGAGGTDTQYF	TGCGCCAGCAGCCCCTTGGGGGCGGGGGGCACAGATACGCAGTATTTT
-	TRBV5-4	16	-	TRBJ2-3	CASSLFGGASTDTQYF	TGTGCCAGCAGCTTGTTCGGTGGGGCTAGCACAGATACGCAGTATTTT
-	TRBV28	15	-	TRBJ1-6	CASRQRYPTGSPLHF	TGTGCCAGCAGACAAAGGTATCCAACGGGATCACCCCTCCACTTT
-	TRBV19	14	TRBD1	TRBJ2-2	CASRDRGRGGELFF	TGTGCCAGTCGTGACAGGGGTCGAGGCGGGGAGCTGTTTTTT
few	TRBV2	15	-	TRBJ1-6	CASSENRLLNSPLHF	TGTGCCAGCAGTGAAAATCGGTTATTGAATTCACCCCTCCACTTT
-	TRBV27	15	-	TRBJ2-2	CASSPFGTNTGELFF	TGTGCCAGCAGCCCGTTCGGGACGAACACCGGGGAGCTGTTTTTT
-	TRBV28	13	-	TRBJ1-1	CASSFPSGTEAFF	TGTGCCAGCAGTTTCCCCTCCGGGACTGAAGCTTTCTTT